This is a list of T cell receptor beta chains from one sample in a study of blood T cell repertoires in COVID-19. Data came from immunoSEQ multiplex PCR; TCRdb stores just in-frame clones and leaves some out. The table has 150,000 to 200,000 clones, roughly 87% seen once. Input material: PBMCs or T cells enriched from blood (not recorded which). The source is a human donor with acute COVID-19. The donor label of this sample is uncertain. Both conserved end residues are part of each CDR3. D genes are given only for firm matches. Expanded clones are given a class, and other clones once, few, many or no size at all.

length: 16
D: TRBD2
J: TRBJ2-1
V: TRBV11-2
size: .
CDR3: CASSPLAGGYHNEQFF
DNA: TGTGCCAGCAGCCCACTAGCGGGGGGGTATCACAATGAGCAGTTCTTC

length: 19
D: TRBD2
J: TRBJ2-3
V: TRBV6-2/TRBV6-3
size: .
CDR3: CASSHLDGVGGVGTDTQYF
DNA: TGTGCCAGCAGTCACCTCGATGGAGTCGGGGGGGTTGGCACAGATACGCAGTATTTT

length: 15
D: TRBD1
J: TRBJ2-2
V: TRBV7-2
size: .
CDR3: CASSQDRPGTGELFF
DNA: TGTGCCAGCAGCCAGGACAGGCCGGGGACCGGGGAGCTGTTTTTT

length: 16
D: TRBD2
J: TRBJ2-1
V: TRBV18
size: .
CDR3: CASSPLGGGPGNEQFF
DNA: TGTGCCAGCTCCCCCCTTGGCGGGGGGCCCGGCAATGAGCAGTTCTTC

length: 17
D: TRBD1
J: TRBJ1-2
V: TRBV5-8
size: .
CDR3: CASSLNAGAGGNYGYTF
DNA: TGTGCCAGCAGCTTGAACGCCGGGGCAGGGGGTAACTATGGCTACACCTTC

length: 13
D: TRBD1
J: TRBJ1-3
V: TRBV5-8
size: few
CDR3: CASSLDRGYTIYF
DNA: TGTGCCAGCAGCCTCGACAGGGGGTACACCATATATTTT

length: 15
D: TRBD1
J: TRBJ2-7
V: TRBV9
size: .
CDR3: CASSPGTGPFYEQYF
DNA: TGTGCCAGCAGCCCGGGGACAGGGCCTTTCTACGAGCAGTACTTC

length: 15
D: TRBD1
J: TRBJ2-5
V: TRBV18
size: once
CDR3: CASSPKTGSRETQYF
DNA: TGTGCCAGCTCACCTAAGACAGGGTCAAGGGAGACCCAGTACTTC

length: 13
D: .
J: TRBJ2-1
V: TRBV6-5
size: .
CDR3: CASSSRIVDEQFF
DNA: TGTGCCAGCAGTTCGCGTATAGTCGATGAGCAGTTCTTC

length: 15
D: TRBD2
J: TRBJ2-5
V: TRBV3-1/TRBV3-2
size: .
CDR3: CASSPRTSGRETQYF
DNA: TGTGCCAGCAGCCCCCGGACTAGCGGGCGGGAGACCCAGTACTTC

length: 14
D: .
J: TRBJ2-3
V: TRBV11-2
size: once
CDR3: CASSLDFNTDTQYF
DNA: TGTGCCAGCAGCTTAGATTTTAACACAGATACGCAGTATTTT

length: 14
D: TRBD2
J: TRBJ2-3
V: TRBV11-2
size: .
CDR3: CASSLTGGHSRQYF
DNA: TGTGCCAGCAGCTTAACGGGGGGGCATTCGAGGCAGTATTTT

length: 11
D: .
J: TRBJ2-7
V: TRBV6-2/TRBV6-3
size: few
CDR3: CASSQLREQYF
DNA: TGTGCCAGCAGCCAACTCAGGGAGCAGTACTTC

length: 14
D: TRBD1
J: TRBJ2-7
V: TRBV10-3
size: .
CDR3: CASESGTGTGEQYF
DNA: TGTGCCAGTGAATCCGGGACAGGGACAGGCGAGCAGTACTTC

length: 16
D: .
J: TRBJ1-2
V: TRBV18
size: .
CDR3: CASSPRTGLTNYGYTF
DNA: TGTGCCAGCTCACCACGCACAGGTCTTACTAACTATGGCTACACCTTC

length: 14
D: TRBD1
J: TRBJ2-7
V: TRBV15
size: .
CDR3: CATSRGQITYEQYF
DNA: TGTGCCACCAGCAGGGGACAGATAACCTACGAGCAGTACTTC

length: 16
D: TRBD2
J: TRBJ2-7
V: TRBV24-1
size: .
CDR3: CATSDLWEGLSYEQYF
DNA: TGTGCCACCAGTGATCTATGGGAGGGGCTCTCCTACGAGCAGTACTTC

length: 14
D: .
J: TRBJ2-7
V: TRBV27
size: .
CDR3: CASSFRLALHEQYF
DNA: TGTGCCAGCAGTTTTAGGCTAGCGTTACACGAGCAGTACTTC

length: 13
D: .
J: TRBJ2-2
V: TRBV7-9
size: few
CDR3: CASSPGFTGELFF
DNA: TGTGCCAGCAGCCCAGGGTTCACCGGGGAGCTGTTTTTT

length: 14
D: TRBD2
J: TRBJ2-1
V: TRBV10-3
size: .
CDR3: CATTSALSYNEQFF
DNA: TGTGCCACGACTAGCGCCCTCTCCTACAATGAGCAGTTCTTC

length: 11
D: .
J: TRBJ2-7
V: TRBV27
size: .
CDR3: CASSSVYEQYF
DNA: TGTGCCAGCAGTTCCGTTTACGAGCAGTACTTC

length: 15
D: .
J: TRBJ1-2
V: TRBV9
size: .
CDR3: CASSVGRRTVDGYTF
DNA: TGTGCCAGCAGCGTTGGGAGACGGACCGTGGATGGCTACACCTTC

length: 15
D: TRBD1
J: TRBJ1-5
V: TRBV7-3
size: .
CDR3: CASRTRATGYQPQHF
DNA: TGTGCCAGCAGAACGAGGGCGACAGGGTATCAGCCCCAGCATTTT

length: 13
D: TRBD1
J: TRBJ2-7
V: TRBV19
size: .
CDR3: CASSSNRGSEQYF
DNA: TGTGCCAGTAGTTCGAACAGGGGTTCCGAGCAGTACTTC

length: 14
D: .
J: TRBJ1-1
V: TRBV5-1
size: .
CDR3: CASSLVVGPPEAFF
DNA: TGCGCCAGCAGCTTGGTTGTGGGGCCCCCTGAAGCTTTCTTT

length: 13
D: .
J: TRBJ2-1
V: TRBV7-9
size: .
CDR3: CASSFNQFNEQFF
DNA: TGTGCCAGCAGCTTTAATCAGTTCAATGAGCAGTTCTTC

length: 18
D: .
J: TRBJ2-6
V: TRBV3-1/TRBV3-2
size: .
CDR3: CASSQWDTGSSGANVLTF
DNA: TGTGCCAGCAGCCAATGGGACACCGGGTCCTCTGGGGCCAACGTCCTGACTTTC

length: 12
D: .
J: TRBJ1-1
V: TRBV29-1
size: .
CDR3: CSVELSGPRAFF
DNA: TGCAGCGTTGAATTATCGGGTCCGAGGGCTTTCTTT

length: 14
D: .
J: TRBJ2-7
V: TRBV19
size: .
CDR3: CASSIDGGRGRQYF
DNA: TGTGCCAGTAGTATCGACGGGGGAAGGGGCCGGCAGTACTTC

length: 14
D: .
J: TRBJ2-3
V: TRBV7-3
size: .
CDR3: CASSLGGYTDTQYF
DNA: TGTGCCAGCAGCTTAGGGGGGTACACAGATACGCAGTATTTT

length: 15
D: TRBD1
J: TRBJ1-1
V: TRBV4-1
size: .
CDR3: CASSQPRDRRTEAFF
DNA: TGCGCCAGCAGCCAACCCCGGGACAGGCGGACTGAAGCTTTCTTT

length: 15
D: TRBD2
J: TRBJ2-2
V: TRBV5-5
size: .
CDR3: CASILAGDNTGELFF
DNA: TGTGCCAGCATTTTAGCGGGGGACAACACCGGGGAGCTGTTTTTT

length: 14
D: TRBD1
J: TRBJ2-5
V: TRBV9
size: .
CDR3: CASSVGQGAETQYF
DNA: TGTGCCAGCAGCGTCGGACAGGGAGCGGAGACCCAGTACTTC

length: 13
D: .
J: TRBJ1-1
V: TRBV9
size: .
CDR3: CASSPQVDTEAFF
DNA: TGTGCCAGCAGCCCACAGGTCGACACTGAAGCTTTCTTT